This T cell receptor (beta chain) emerged from a study of immune characterization of retroperitoneal liposarcoma. A single record per CDR3 protein comes from TCRdb applying MiXCR to the PCR reads. The sample has around 12,000 distinct CDR3 sequences, around 50% seen once. This clonotype counts as medium-sized. The sequencing input was tumor tissue. The clonotype was recovered from a female donor with retroperitoneal liposarcoma.

For the CDR3, the DNA is TGTGCCAGCAGCGTCCGCCCCCGGGACAGGGGCTCCCTGTCCAGCGCCTACGAGCAGTACTTC. As protein: CASSVRPRDRGSLSSAYEQYF. This chain links TRBV12-3 or TRBV12-4 with TRBJ2-7; 10 bases agree with TRBD1. J was trimmed by 2 bases and V by 6 bases; bases with no gene match: 25. CDR3 length equals 21 residues.